The 28 T cell receptor beta chains given below trace back to one sample, sequenced in a study of blood T cell repertoires in COVID-19. Profiling relied on immunoSEQ multiplex PCR, and the TCRdb table lists in-frame clones only, not all of them. The data show 250,000 to 350,000 clones, with around nine tenths seen just once and 0.7% to 0.9% held by the top ten. Sequencing was performed on peripheral blood. These receptors all stem from a man aged 25-45 years with acute or convalescent COVID-19.

To note about this clone: This sample also contains other DNA sequences that code for the same CDR3. The chain employs TRBV18 and TRBJ2-5; D is unclear. V dropped 3 bases and J dropped 0 bases, with 5 bases sitting between them. Looked up from germline, CDR1 is KGHSH and CDR2 is LQKENI. The CDR3 runs to 13 residues. The CDR3 bases are TGTGCCAGCTCACCGGGCTACCAAGAGACCCAGTACTTC. It codes for CASSPGYQETQYF.

The V call is TRBV5-1, the J call TRBJ2-1; D perhaps matches TRBD2 (5 bases). In germline, CDR1 is SGHRS, CDR2 YFSETQ. CDR3 length: 15 residues. V lost 0 bases to trimming and J lost 6 bases, with 13 bases between them. CDR3 DNA sequence: TGCGCCAGCAGCTTGGCCTCCCTAGCAACCAATGAGCAGTTCTTC. It is translated as CASSLASLATNEQFF.

This clone was seen just once. The rearrangement uses TRBV6-5 and TRBJ1-2; D is undetermined. Germline V lookup: CDR1 MNHEY, CDR2 SVGAGI. V dropped 7 bases and J dropped 2 bases, with 11 bases sitting between them. The CDR3 runs to 13 residues. In DNA form, the CDR3 reads TGTGCCAGCACGGAGAGCAGAAACTATGGCTACACCTTC. Translating gives CASTESRNYGYTF.

The chain is built from TRBV6-1 and TRBJ1-1; TRBD1 might be the D (6 bases). The CDR3 totals 14 residues. Trimming shortened V by 3 bases and J by 1 base, and 9 bases separated the two germline ends. Germline V CDR1 and CDR2: MNHNS, SASEGT. CDR3 sequence reads: CASSDMGANTEAFF. In DNA, the CDR3 is TGTGCCAGCAGTGACATGGGGGCGAACACTGAAGCTTTCTTT.

The V gene is TRBV5-1, the J gene TRBJ2-2; 7 bases are shared with TRBD2. The CDR3 covers 15 residues. Germline-derived CDR1 and CDR2 are SGHRS and YFSETQ. V dropped 0 bases and J dropped 1; count of bases not matched to a gene: 0. The CDR3 sequence is CASSLVAGNTGELFF. The CDR3, as DNA: TGCGCCAGCAGCTTGGTAGCGGGGAACACCGGGGAGCTGTTTTTT.

This chain connects TRBV28 to TRBJ1-1, with unresolved D. Trimming took 4 bases from V and 5 from J, leaving 11 bases between them. Per the germline V gene, CDR1 is MDHEN and CDR2 is SYDVKM. The CDR3 covers 13 residues. The CDR3 region is CASSSGSWTEAFF. The CDR3 DNA reads TGTGCCAGCAGTTCGGGGTCGTGGACTGAAGCTTTCTTT.

J is TRBJ2-1 and V is TRBV27, with 8 bases that match TRBD1. V trimming: 4 bases; J trimming: 5 bases; junction bases outside the gene matches: 10. The CDR3 has 16 residues. The V gene's germline CDR1 is MNHEY and CDR2 SMNVEV (reference sequence). The CDR3 nucleotides are TGTGCCAGCAGTTCCTGGGACAGGAGGATAAACAATGAGCAGTTCTTC. It translates to CASSSWDRRINNEQFF.

V usage is TRBV30 and J usage is TRBJ1-4; 7 bases line up with TRBD1. Germline V lookup: CDR1 GTSNPN, CDR2 SVGIG (reference sequence). The CDR3 consists of 13 residues. V trimming: 6 bases; J trimming: 7 bases; junction bases outside the gene matches: 8. The DNA for the CDR3 is TGTGCCTGCTCCCGACAGGGCGGTGAAAAACTGTTTTTT. Encoded protein: CACSRQGGEKLFF.

The chain joins TRBV19 to TRBJ2-6, with 9 bases matching TRBD1. From germline, CDR1 is LNHDA and CDR2 SQIVND (reference sequence). With 9 bases clipped from V and 1 base from J, the junction kept 4 bases outside the gene matches. This CDR3 contains 15 residues. Here the CDR3 DNA reads TGTGCCAGCCGGGACAGGGAGTCTGGGGCCAACGTCCTGACTTTC. Amino acid sequence: CASRDRESGANVLTF.

The chain employs TRBV6-5 and TRBJ1-2; D ambiguous. The CDR3 has 13 amino acids. Trimming left V 6 bases short and J 6 bases short, with 14 bases between. Germline CDR1 is MNHEY and CDR2 is SVGAGI. In DNA, the CDR3 is TGTGCCAGCAGCGGACTTATCGGGCATGGCTACACCTTC. This codes for CASSGLIGHGYTF.

The rearrangement uses TRBV7-9 and TRBJ2-1, with TRBD1 identical over 11 bases. Trimming cost V 8 bases and J 9 bases; bases outside gene matches: 9. CDR3 length: 14 residues. Looked up from germline, CDR1 is SEHNR and CDR2 is FQNEAQ (reference sequence). The CDR3 DNA follows: TGTGCCAGCTCTCCGGGACAGGGGGTAGGTGAGCAGTTCTTC. Translating it yields CASSPGQGVGEQFF. Full variable domain (remainder filled in from reference TRBV7-9 and TRBJ2-1): DTGVSQNPRHKITKRGQNVTFRCDPISEHNRLYWYRQTLGQGPEFLTYFQNEAQLEKSRLLSDRFSAERPKGSFSTLEIQRTEQGDSAMYLCASSPGQGVGEQFFGPGTRLTVL.

This sequence joins TRBV12-3 or TRBV12-4 and TRBJ1-5, with D possibly matching TRBD1 (5 bases). V dropped 1 base and J dropped 15 bases, with 13 bases sitting between them. The CDR3 has 12 amino acids. The CDR3 region has the DNA TGTGCCAGCAGTTTAGTTAGGGGCCCGGTGCATTTT. Protein sequence: CASSLVRGPVHF.

The genes are TRBV9 and TRBJ2-3, with 13 nucleotides matching TRBD2. The CDR3 contains 15 residues. The germline CDR1 and CDR2 sequences are SGDLS and YYNGEE. With V trimmed by 3 bases and J by 6 bases, 4 bases remained unmatched. Written as DNA, the CDR3 is TGTGCCAGCAGCGCGGGACTAGCGGGAACGGATACGCAGTATTTT. It codes for CASSAGLAGTDTQYF.

The chain combines TRBV7-2 with TRBJ1-4; 7 nucleotides align to TRBD1. This CDR3 has 15 residues. Germline lookup yields CDR1 SGHTA and CDR2 FQGNSA. The trim removed 3 bases at V and 3 bases at J, leaving 4 bases unmatched. CDR3 in amino acids: CASSFGGTANEKLFF. The CDR3 region has the DNA TGTGCCAGCAGCTTTGGCGGGACAGCTAATGAAAAACTGTTTTTT.

V gene TRBV3-1 (or the pseudogene TRBV3-2) combines with J gene TRBJ1-5; 10 nucleotides match TRBD1. The germline CDR1 and CDR2 sequences are LGHDT and YNNKEL (reference sequence). V shed 0 bases, J shed 6 bases, and the junction held 5 bases outside the gene matches. The CDR3 consists of 16 residues. For the CDR3, the DNA is TGTGCCAGCAGCCAAGACGGGGACAGGGGCACTCAGCCCCAGCATTTT. Protein: CASSQDGDRGTQPQHF.

The V call is TRBV28, the J call TRBJ2-3; 13 bases are shared with TRBD2. Germline CDR1 is MDHEN and CDR2 is SYDVKM. CDR3 length equals 19 residues. Germline trimming cut 4 bases from V and 6 bases from J; bases unmatched to any gene: 16. The CDR3 DNA is TGTGCCAGCAGTTCTATAATTTTCACTAGCGGGGGGGCAGCGGATACGCAGTATTTT. It yields the protein CASSSIIFTSGGAADTQYF.

This chain uses TRBV18 with TRBJ2-1; 12 nucleotides match TRBD2. The CDR3 is 16 amino acids. The V and J ends lost 0 bases and 8 bases, in that order; junction bases with no gene match: 5. CDR1 and CDR2 from the germline V gene are KGHSH and LQKENI. The DNA of the CDR3 is TGTGCCAGCTCACCACCGGAGACTAGCGGGAGAGATGAGCAGTTCTTC. The encoded protein is CASSPPETSGRDEQFF.

The chain uses TRBV27 and TRBJ1-1; TRBD1 matches at 7 bases. Germline values: CDR1 MNHEY, CDR2 SMNVEV (reference sequence). V shed 5 bases, J shed 0 bases, and the junction held 24 bases outside the gene matches. The CDR3 has 21 residues. Here the CDR3 DNA reads TGTGCCAGCAGTCATAGGCCGAACTCCGGGACAGCGCGGTATCTGAACACTGAAGCTTTCTTT. Its translation is CASSHRPNSGTARYLNTEAFF.

V is TRBV5-5 and J is TRBJ2-1; D may be TRBD2 (6 bases). The V and J ends lost 4 bases and 7 bases respectively, with 12 bases between them. Germline loops: CDR1 SGHKS, CDR2 YYEKEE (reference sequence). This CDR3 spans 13 amino acids. In nucleotides, the CDR3 is TGTGCCAGCAGCCCCCCGGGGGTGAATGAGCAGTTCTTC. Protein sequence: CASSPPGVNEQFF.

V gene TRBV7-8 combines with J gene TRBJ2-5; 15 bases align to TRBD2. The CDR3 is made up of 16 amino acids. Per germline, CDR1 SGHVS and CDR2 FQNEAQ. Losses at the gene ends were 3 bases for V and 4 bases for J; bases not matched to a gene: 3. The CDR3 DNA reads as TGTGCCAGCAGCTTCCTGGGACTAGCGGGGGGAGAGACCCAGTACTTC. The encoded protein is CASSFLGLAGGETQYF.

V usage is TRBV18 and J usage is TRBJ2-7, with TRBD1 matching over 9 bases. CDR1 is KGHSH and CDR2 is LQKENI in the germline V gene. The CDR3 has 15 residues. With 6 bases clipped from V and 2 bases from J, the junction kept 8 bases outside the gene matches. The CDR3 protein is CASSDPGQGTYEQYF. The CDR3 DNA is TGTGCCAGCTCGGATCCGGGACAGGGAACCTACGAGCAGTACTTC.

The chain employs TRBV4-1 and TRBJ1-5, with TRBD1 as a possible D gene (5 bases). The germline CDR1 and CDR2 sequences are MGHRA and YSYEKL. This CDR3 is 15 amino acids long. V dropped 1 base and J dropped 3 bases, with 10 bases sitting between them. In DNA, the CDR3 is TGCGCCAGCAGCCAAGGAGACAGTATCAATCAGCCCCAGCATTTT. It yields the protein CASSQGDSINQPQHF.

The J gene is TRBJ2-7, the V gene TRBV7-9, with 10 nucleotides matching TRBD2. The junction had 8 bases not matched to a gene; V was cut back by 5 bases and J by 1 base. Germline assignment: CDR1 SEHNR and CDR2 FQNEAQ (reference sequence). The length of the CDR3 is 16 residues. The CDR3 reads CASSHQPGLASYEQYF. For the CDR3, the DNA is TGTGCCAGCAGCCATCAACCGGGACTAGCGTCCTACGAGCAGTACTTC.

V usage is TRBV5-1 and J usage is TRBJ1-1, with 7 bases lining up with TRBD1. Trimming removed 4 bases from V and 0 bases from J; junction bases left unmatched: 9. Germline loops: CDR1 SGHRS, CDR2 YFSETQ. The CDR3 covers 16 residues. The CDR3 region has the DNA TGCGCCAGCAGCGAAACCACGGGGACAGTGAACACTGAAGCTTTCTTT. It is translated as CASSETTGTVNTEAFF. Based on the CDR3 plus reference TRBV5-1 and TRBJ1-1, the full variable domain is KAGVTQTPRYLIKTRGQQVTLSCSPISGHRSVSWYQQTPGQGLQFLFEYFSETQRNKGNFPGRFSGRQFSNSRSEMNVSTLELGDSALYLCASSETTGTVNTEAFFGQGTRLTVV.

V and J are TRBV5-1 and TRBJ2-7; D perhaps matches TRBD1 (6 bases). Trimming shortened V by 4 bases and J by 5 bases, and 19 bases separated the two germline ends. Looked up from germline, CDR1 is SGHRS and CDR2 is YFSETQ. The CDR3 length is 15 residues. The CDR3 here is CASSLGQSGVNEQYF. As DNA, the CDR3 is TGCGCCAGCAGCCTAGGACAGTCCGGGGTGAACGAGCAGTACTTC.

The CDR3 sequence is CASSPADSPNSPLHF. The CDR3, as DNA: TGTGCCAGCAGCCCCGCCGACAGTCCTAATTCACCCCTCCACTTT. V usage is TRBV7-9 and J usage is TRBJ1-6, with D perhaps TRBD1 (5 bases). Germline values: CDR1 SEHNR, CDR2 FQNEAQ (reference sequence). The CDR3 consists of 15 residues. With 5 bases removed from V and 6 bases from J, the gap between germline ends came to 14 bases.

The chain carries TRBV5-1 and TRBJ2-3; 9 bases map to TRBD2. Germline assignment: CDR1 SGHRS and CDR2 YFSETQ. The CDR3 is 16 residues long. V was clipped by 4 bases and J by 4 bases; unmatched bases: 10. The CDR3 DNA follows: TGCGCCAGCAGCCGGGGTGGGACTAGCATTTCAGATACGCAGTATTTT. This codes for CASSRGGTSISDTQYF.

The rearrangement links TRBV11-3 to TRBJ2-7; 13 nucleotides align to TRBD2. The J segment lost 0 bases and the V segment lost 4 bases, leaving 12 bases of the junction unmatched. This CDR3 region has 19 residues. Germline V gene sequence: CDR1 SGHNT, CDR2 YENEEA. CDR3 region: CASSSTRTSGGLNSYEQYF. DNA of the CDR3: TGTGCCAGCAGCTCCACTCGGACTAGCGGGGGTTTAAACTCCTACGAGCAGTACTTC.